A single sample is the source of the 13 T cell receptor beta chains below, sequenced in a study of shared clonotypes between healthy human individuals (dated by TCRdb to 2018 to 2021). The method behind the library was the immunoSEQ multiplex PCR assay. This is the immuneACCESS table as TCRdb keeps it, with only in-frame sequences that have V and J called. A part of the clones is gone; compared with another copy, unresolved V genes explain less than half, and the rest is unexplained. In this sample the table shows some 1 million clones, around 74% of which occur a single time. Jointly, the top ten make up 1.4% of the sample. The sequenced material came from memory CD4+ T cells sorted from blood. In light of the paper, this sample's cell subset or site label describes: CD45RA-negative fraction. The receptors were sampled from a man younger than 35 in good health.

As concerns this clone: Other nucleotide sequences from this sample produce the same CDR3. This chain joins TRBV5-1 and TRBJ1-1; D ambiguous. Germline V lookup: CDR1 SGHRS, CDR2 YFSETQ. This CDR3 contains 15 residues. Between the trimmed V and J ends, which lost 0 bases and 2 bases, there was a span of 11 bases. The CDR3 is CASSLGRAANTEAFF. The CDR3 nucleotides are TGCGCCAGCAGCTTGGGGCGGGCCGCTAACACTGAAGCTTTCTTT.

V and J are TRBV7-2 and TRBJ1-5, with 9 positions matching TRBD1. Germline V gives CDR1 SGHTA, CDR2 FQGNSA. The V and J ends lost 2 bases and 4 bases, in that order; junction bases with no gene match: 9. CDR3 length: 17 residues. The CDR3: CASSLTGGQGSNQPQHF. The CDR3 nucleotides are TGTGCCAGCAGCTTAACCGGGGGACAGGGTTCTAATCAGCCCCAGCATTTT. Complete variable domain (other parts from reference TRBV7-2 and TRBJ1-5): GAGVSQSPSNKVTEKGKDVELRCDPISGHTALYWYRQSLGQGLEFLIYFQGNSAPDKSGLPSDRFSAERTGGSVSTLTIQRTQQEDSAVYLCASSLTGGQGSNQPQHFGDGTRLSIL.

This chain links TRBV4-1 with TRBJ2-7; D perhaps matches TRBD1 (6 bases). V was clipped by 4 bases and J by 5 bases, with 21 bases between them. Germline V lookup: CDR1 MGHRA, CDR2 YSYEKL. There are 16 residues in the CDR3. The CDR3 nucleotides read TGCGCCAGCAGCCGAGTTGGGACATCCACGGTGAACGAGCAGTACTTC. This codes for CASSRVGTSTVNEQYF.

The CDR3 sequence is CASSASTGYEQYF. DNA of the CDR3: TGTGCCAGCAGCGCGTCGACAGGGTACGAGCAGTACTTC. The chain uses TRBV7-9 and TRBJ2-7; 7 nucleotides line up with TRBD1. V gave up 5 bases and J gave up 4 bases; unmatched junction bases: 5. CDR1 and CDR2 from the germline V gene are SEHNR and FQNEAQ (reference sequence). The CDR3 is 13 amino acids. Full variable domain (outside the CDR3, taken from reference TRBV7-9 and TRBJ2-7): DTGVSQNPRHKITKRGQNVTFRCDPISEHNRLYWYRQTLGQGPEFLTYFQNEAQLEKSRLLSDRFSAERPKGSFSTLEIQRTEQGDSAMYLCASSASTGYEQYFGPGTRLTVT.

The CDR3 loop is CASSRRGLAELETQYF. CDR3 bases: TGTGCCAGCAGCCGCCGGGGGCTAGCGGAGTTAGAGACCCAGTACTTC. This chain links TRBV11-2 with TRBJ2-5; D possibly corresponds to TRBD2 (7 bases). The CDR3 extends over 16 amino acids. V lost 5 bases to trimming and J lost 4 bases, with 20 bases between them. Germline CDR1 is SGHAT and CDR2 is FQNNGV.

V usage is TRBV7-9 and J usage is TRBJ2-3; 7 bases are a match to TRBD1. The CDR3 covers 15 residues. Germline V CDR1 and CDR2: SEHNR, FQNEAQ (reference sequence). V gave up 4 bases and J gave up 4 bases; unmatched junction bases: 8. CDR3 in DNA: TGTGCCAGCAGCTCCCAACTGACAGGGCCAGATACGCAGTATTTT. Residues: CASSSQLTGPDTQYF. Variable domain in full (rest from reference TRBV7-9 and TRBJ2-3): DTGVSQNPRHKITKRGQNVTFRCDPISEHNRLYWYRQTLGQGPEFLTYFQNEAQLEKSRLLSDRFSAERPKGSFSTLEIQRTEQGDSAMYLCASSSQLTGPDTQYFGPGTRLTVL.

The sample holds many counts of this clone. The chain employs TRBV7-9 and TRBJ1-1; D remains ambiguous. The germline V and J ends were trimmed by 6 bases and 5 bases, with 22 bases remaining between them. This CDR3 comprises 16 residues. Germline-derived CDR1 and CDR2 are SEHNR and FQNEAQ (reference sequence). The chain's CDR3 is CASRTPPGLKVTEAFF. The CDR3, as DNA: TGTGCCAGCAGAACCCCACCCGGTTTGAAGGTTACTGAAGCTTTCTTT.

A remark on this clone: A much larger clonotype is one base distant, so this may be a read error. The genes are TRBV5-4 and TRBJ1-4, with D possibly being TRBD1 (6 bases). V was cut by 5 bases and J by 2 bases, with 10 bases left in between. CDR1 SGHNT and CDR2 YYREEE come from the germline V gene (reference sequence). CDR3 length equals 14 residues. CDR3 nucleotides: TGTGCCAGCAGGAAGGGGGGGACTAATGAAAAACTGTTTTTT. Amino acids: CASRKGGTNEKLFF.

The chain has TRBV4-1 and TRBJ2-1; D remains ambiguous. Trimming left V 1 base short and J 3 bases short, with 10 bases between. CDR3 length: 15 residues. Germline values: CDR1 MGHRA, CDR2 YSYEKL. CDR3 in DNA: TGCGCCAGCAGCCAAGGTGGGCAGGTCTACAATGAGCAGTTCTTC. As protein: CASSQGGQVYNEQFF.

This sequence joins TRBV7-9 and TRBJ1-1, with a possible D match to TRBD1 (6 bases). Germline assignment: CDR1 SEHNR and CDR2 FQNEAQ (reference sequence). The germline V and J ends were trimmed by 5 bases and 1 base, with 14 bases remaining between them. This CDR3 contains 15 residues. The CDR3, as DNA: TGTGCCAGCAGCGGCGACAGGAGGCCGAACACTGAAGCTTTCTTT. Translated, it gives CASSGDRRPNTEAFF. Variable domain in full (rest from reference TRBV7-9 and TRBJ1-1): DTGVSQNPRHKITKRGQNVTFRCDPISEHNRLYWYRQTLGQGPEFLTYFQNEAQLEKSRLLSDRFSAERPKGSFSTLEIQRTEQGDSAMYLCASSGDRRPNTEAFFGQGTRLTVV.

In this sample, this clone turned up a few times. The rearrangement links TRBV19 to TRBJ1-2; possible D gene TRBD1, 5 bases. V was clipped by 3 bases and J by 2 bases, with 16 bases between them. The CDR3 contains 16 residues. Germline V gene lookup returns CDR1 LNHDA and CDR2 SQIVND (reference sequence). The CDR3 spells CASSMSVRAGNYGYTF. The CDR3 nucleotides are TGTGCCAGTAGTATGTCGGTCAGGGCCGGAAACTATGGCTACACCTTC.

The rearrangement uses TRBV19 and TRBJ2-3; the D gene is possibly TRBD2 (6 bases). Germline V gene sequence: CDR1 LNHDA, CDR2 SQIVND (reference sequence). The CDR3 consists of 16 residues. Trimming took 5 bases from V and 2 from J, leaving 17 bases between them. CDR3 region: CASSYSPGLITDTQYF. The CDR3 DNA reads TGTGCCAGTAGTTACTCTCCGGGACTTATCACAGATACGCAGTATTTT. The variable domain in full, with the rest retrieved from reference TRBV19 and TRBJ2-3, is DGGITQSPKYLFRKEGQNVTLSCEQNLNHDAMYWYRQDPGQGLRLIYYSQIVNDFQKGDIAEGYSVSREKKESFPLTVTSAQKNPTAFYLCASSYSPGLITDTQYFGPGTRLTVL.

The chain couples TRBV29-1 to TRBJ2-1, with D maybe TRBD2 (6 bases). Germline assignment: CDR1 SQVTM and CDR2 ANQGSEA. Between the trimmed V and J ends, which lost 4 bases and 6 bases, there was a span of 16 bases. This CDR3 has 14 amino acids. This CDR3 is CSVGTGTGPNEQFF. DNA for the CDR3: TGCAGCGTTGGAACCGGGACTGGCCCCAATGAGCAGTTCTTC.